These 26 T cell receptor beta chains were sequenced from one sample in a study of T cell responses to AZD1222 COVID-19 vaccine (dated by TCRdb to about 2021). The time point label here, explained by the study, means: baseline before first vaccination. The library was generated by the immunoSEQ multiplex PCR assay. TCRdb retrieved this table from immuneACCESS and kept in-frame rearrangements only. Not all clones are present; in checked studies, unresolved V genes account for under half, and no reason is known for the remainder. Present in this sample are some 190,000 clones, 80% to 90% of which were seen just once. 7.7% of the sample is in the top ten clones. The sequences come from peripheral blood, collected on day 0 of AZD1222 vaccination. Receptors originate from an adult in good health.

This clone has only one observation. The chain combines TRBV2 with TRBJ1-3, with D perhaps TRBD1 (6 bases). The CDR3 runs 13 residues. V gave up 8 bases and J gave up 6 bases, with 14 bases separating them. Germline V lookup: CDR1 SNHLY, CDR2 FYNNEI. The CDR3 coding sequence is TGTGCCAGCGTATCGGACAGTCTAAACACCATATATTTT. Its translation: CASVSDSLNTIYF. Based on the CDR3 plus reference TRBV2 and TRBJ1-3, the full variable domain is EPEVTQTPSHQVTQMGQEVILRCVPISNHLYFYWYRQILGQKVEFLVSFYNNEISEKSEIFDDQFSVERPDGSNFTLKIRSTKLEDSAMYFCASVSDSLNTIYFGEGSWLTVV.

Concerning this clone: Sequence at one end of the junction differs from germline and may be a read error. V is TRBV11-2 and J is TRBJ2-5, with D possibly being TRBD2 (5 bases). Germline-derived CDR1 and CDR2 are SGHAT and FQNNGV. This CDR3 comprises 14 residues. The CDR3 nucleotides read TGTGCCAGCAGCCTAGACGAGGGCCTGGAGACCCAGTACTTC. This translates into CASSLDEGLETQYF.

V usage is TRBV10-2 and J usage is TRBJ1-4, with a weak D call TRBD1 (5 bases). CDR1 and CDR2 from the germline V gene are WSHSY and SAAADI. The CDR3 has 15 residues. V shed 4 bases and J shed 0 bases, with 9 bases lying between them. The CDR3 DNA reads TGCGCCAGCAGTGTCGCGGGGGCAACTAATGAAAAACTGTTTTTT. Translation: CASSVAGATNEKLFF.

J is TRBJ1-3 and V is TRBV11-2, with 9 bases aligning to TRBD1. The CDR3 sequence is 16 residues long. After removal of 4 bases from V and 4 bases from J, the junction contained 8 bases not matched to a gene. Germline V gene lookup returns CDR1 SGHAT and CDR2 FQNNGV. The chain's CDR3 is CASSSPGQGKGNTIYF. CDR3 DNA sequence: TGTGCCAGCAGCTCCCCGGGACAGGGAAAAGGAAACACCATATATTTT.

The genes are TRBV5-1 and TRBJ1-1, with D hard to call. Germline assignment: CDR1 SGHRS and CDR2 YFSETQ. The CDR3 is 16 residues long. The V end was cut by 0 bases, the J end by 1 base, with 13 bases between. The CDR3 protein is CASSLEIARQNTEAFF. The CDR3 nucleotides read TGCGCCAGCAGCTTGGAAATCGCCAGGCAGAACACTGAAGCTTTCTTT.

The V call is TRBV10-3, the J call TRBJ1-5; unclear D gene. Deletions cut 2 bases from V and 4 bases from J, with 15 bases between. The length of the CDR3 is 16 residues. CDR1 and CDR2 (germline): ENHRY, SYGVKD. Written as DNA, the CDR3 is TGTGCCATCAGTGAGGGACGAGGAGGCCTTAATCAGCCCCAGCATTTT. Amino acids: CAISEGRGGLNQPQHF.

Remarks on this clone: The sample holds other DNA sequences that translate to the same CDR3. This sequence joins TRBV30 and TRBJ1-5; TRBD1 aligns across 7 bases. This CDR3 spans 13 amino acids. Germline V lookup: CDR1 GTSNPN, CDR2 SVGIG (reference sequence). Losses at the gene ends were 0 bases for V and 4 bases for J; bases not matched to a gene: 0. The CDR3, as DNA: TGTGCCTGGAGTGTACAGGGGAATCAGCCCCAGCATTTT. This sequence encodes CAWSVQGNQPQHF.

This chain connects TRBV28 to TRBJ1-3, with D hard to call. The ends were cut back, 6 bases at V and 4 bases at J, with 4 bases in the middle. CDR3 size: 11 residues. CDR1 and CDR2 from the germline V gene are MDHEN and SYDVKM. The CDR3 loop is CASSRGNTIYF. As DNA, the CDR3 is TGTGCCAGCAGCCGGGGAAACACCATATATTTT.

This chain uses TRBV28 with TRBJ1-2; the match to TRBD1 covers 7 bases. The CDR3 extends over 16 amino acids. The ends lost 6 bases at V and 8 bases at J; junction bases unmatched: 18. CDR1 and CDR2 from the germline V gene are MDHEN and SYDVKM. The CDR3 nucleotides read TGTGCCAGCAGACTTCTCTCAGTACAGGGGACGTCGGGCTACACCTTC. It is translated as CASRLLSVQGTSGYTF.

The J gene is TRBJ1-5, the V gene TRBV4-2; 12 positions agree with TRBD1. Germline CDR1 and CDR2: LGHNA and YNFKEQ. The V and J ends lost 0 bases and 5 bases, in that order; junction bases with no gene match: 2. The CDR3 has 16 amino acids. CDR3 nucleotides: TGTGCCAGCAGCCAAGATGGGACAGGGGGCGATCAGCCCCAGCATTTT. It is translated as CASSQDGTGGDQPQHF.

The chain carries TRBV10-1 and TRBJ1-1; possibly TRBD1 for D (5 bases). CDR1 and CDR2 from the germline V gene are WNHNN and SYGVQD (reference sequence). The CDR3 sequence is 18 residues long. V dropped 2 bases and J dropped 3 bases, with 22 bases sitting between them. CDR3 DNA: TGCGCCAGCAGTGAGCCCCCGCAGGGTAGGTCCCTGGACACTGAAGCTTTCTTT. It is translated as CASSEPPQGRSLDTEAFF.

This clone was seen just once. The chain couples TRBV5-6 to TRBJ2-3, with 9 positions matching TRBD1. Germline V lookup: CDR1 SGHDT, CDR2 YYEEEE. The CDR3 covers 16 residues. The V segment lost 0 bases and the J segment 4 bases; nucleotides outside the gene matches: 6. The CDR3 reads CASSLARGQGSDTQYF. For the CDR3, the DNA is TGTGCCAGCAGCTTGGCCCGCGGACAGGGGTCAGATACGCAGTATTTT.

The CDR3 DNA sequence: TGTGCCAGCAGCTTAGGGGTTGGGGCCTACGAGCAGTACTTC. Translated, it gives CASSLGVGAYEQYF. V usage is TRBV7-2 and J usage is TRBJ2-7; unclear D gene. The CDR3 is 14 amino acids. Between the trimmed V and J ends, which lost 1 base and 2 bases, there was a span of 9 bases. The germline V gene has CDR1 SGHTA and CDR2 FQGNSA.

The chain has TRBV7-9 and TRBJ2-1, with 13 nucleotides matching TRBD2. Losses at the gene ends were 0 bases for V and 10 bases for J; bases not matched to a gene: 0. Germline values: CDR1 SEHNR, CDR2 FQNEAQ (reference sequence). The CDR3 loop spans 14 amino acids. The CDR3 nucleotides read TGTGCCAGCAGCTTAGCGGGACTAGCGGGGGAGCAGTTCTTC. Residues: CASSLAGLAGEQFF.

The rearrangement links TRBV5-1 to TRBJ2-3; 11 bases line up with TRBD2. J lost 4 bases, V lost 4 bases, and 5 bases had no gene match. Germline CDR1 and CDR2: SGHRS and YFSETQ. This CDR3 comprises 15 residues. CDR3 nucleotides: TGCGCCAGCAGCAATAGCGGGGGGGCCGCAGATACGCAGTATTTT. This encodes CASSNSGGAADTQYF.

This chain links TRBV28 with TRBJ1-2; no clear D gene. Germline V gene lookup returns CDR1 MDHEN and CDR2 SYDVKM. This CDR3 comprises 12 residues. V was clipped by 4 bases and J by 5 bases, with 8 bases between them. CDR3 amino acids: CASSSNIYGYTF. CDR3 DNA sequence: TGTGCCAGCAGTTCTAACATTTATGGCTACACCTTC.

This chain's CDR3 is CASSPIWGNTEAFF. Written as DNA, the CDR3 is TGTGCCAGCAGCCCCATATGGGGGAACACTGAAGCTTTCTTT. This chain uses TRBV16 with TRBJ1-1; unclear D gene. V was clipped by 4 bases and J by 1 base, with 10 bases between them. CDR1 and CDR2 from the germline V gene are KGHSY and FQNENV. CDR3 length: 14 residues. The full variable domain, its missing parts supplied by reference TRBV16 and TRBJ1-1, is GEEVAQTPKHLVRGEGQKAKLYCAPIKGHSYVFWYQQVLKNEFKFLISFQNENVFDETGMPKERFSAKCLPNSPCSLEIQATKLEDSAVYFCASSPIWGNTEAFFGQGTRLTVV.

The rearrangement links TRBV6-2 or TRBV6-3 to TRBJ1-5; D might be TRBD1 (6 bases). The CDR3 consists of 15 residues. V dropped 6 bases and J dropped 5 bases, with 17 bases sitting between them. CDR1 is MNHEY and CDR2 is SVGEGT in the germline V gene. This CDR3 reads CASSPSIGGDQPQHF. The CDR3 bases are TGTGCCAGCAGCCCGAGTATAGGGGGTGATCAGCCCCAGCATTTT.

This chain links TRBV15 with TRBJ2-3; 13 bases are a match to TRBD2. This CDR3 comprises 15 residues. The trim removed 6 bases at V and 1 base at J, leaving 1 base unmatched. Germline values: CDR1 LNHNV, CDR2 YYDKDF (reference sequence). The CDR3 sequence is CATRGLAGGTDTQYF. For the CDR3, the DNA is TGTGCCACCAGAGGACTAGCGGGGGGCACAGATACGCAGTATTTT.

The chain employs TRBV14 and TRBJ2-7, with 9 bases that match TRBD1. The V segment lost 1 base and the J segment 0 bases; nucleotides outside the gene matches: 7. Germline CDR1 reads SGHDN; CDR2 reads FVKESK. CDR3 length: 17 amino acids. The CDR3 spells CASSQATGTGNSYEQYF. As DNA, the CDR3 is TGTGCCAGCAGCCAAGCAACGGGGACAGGGAACTCCTACGAGCAGTACTTC.

The genes are TRBV18 and TRBJ1-1; D perhaps matches TRBD1 (5 bases). The V end was cut by 4 bases, the J end by 1 base, with 16 bases between. This CDR3 has 16 amino acids. CDR1 is KGHSH, CDR2 LQKENI, per germline. The CDR3 is CASSLPRVLGNTEAFF. The DNA of the CDR3 is TGTGCCAGCTCACTCCCCAGGGTGTTGGGGAACACTGAAGCTTTCTTT.

The chain carries TRBV7-3 and TRBJ2-1; D not certain. This CDR3 region has 15 residues. The germline V gene encodes CDR1 SGHTA and CDR2 FQGTGA. The V end lost 0 bases, the J end lost 2 bases, and 8 bases lay between the germline ends. The CDR3 spells CASSLTTGTYNEQFF. CDR3 in DNA: TGTGCCAGCAGCTTAACGACTGGGACCTACAATGAGCAGTTCTTC.

This CDR3 is CASSARTGQETQYF. CDR3 nucleotides: TGTGCCAGCAGCGCCCGGACAGGTCAAGAGACCCAGTACTTC. V and J are TRBV11-1 and TRBJ2-5; TRBD1 matches at 7 bases. The V and J ends lost 5 bases and 2 bases, in that order; junction bases with no gene match: 5. CDR1 is SGHAT, CDR2 FQDESV, per germline (reference sequence). The CDR3 contains 14 residues.

The chain uses TRBV30 and TRBJ1-1; D is uncertain. The CDR3 totals 16 residues. The V gene lost 4 bases and the J gene lost 0 bases, with 18 bases spanning the gap. Germline V gene sequence: CDR1 GTSNPN, CDR2 SVGIG (reference sequence). DNA of the CDR3: TGTGCCTGGACTCCCCCAAGGGTATCCATGAACACTGAAGCTTTCTTT. Protein product: CAWTPPRVSMNTEAFF.

The CDR3 DNA reads as TGTGCCAGCAACAACCGGAGTTACTATGGCTACACCTTC. Translated: CASNNRSYYGYTF. This chain uses TRBV6-5 with TRBJ1-2, with D unclear. Per the germline V gene, CDR1 is MNHEY and CDR2 is SVGAGI. This CDR3 region has 13 residues. Trimming removed 7 bases at V and 3 bases at J, with 12 bases between.

This clone was observed a handful of times. The genes are TRBV5-6 and TRBJ2-5, with D perhaps assigned TRBD1 or TRBD2 (5 bases each). Germline CDR1 reads SGHDT; CDR2 reads YYEEEE. V lost 0 bases and J 2 bases, leaving 5 bases between the germline ends. The CDR3 has 13 residues. As DNA, the CDR3 is TGTGCCAGCAGCTTGGGGGGGCAAGAGACCCAGTACTTC. Its protein is CASSLGGQETQYF.